What follows is one T cell receptor (beta chain) and its context. Germline V gene data show CDR1 as MGHRA and CDR2 as YSYEKL. The CDR3 sequence is 17 residues long. The germline V and J ends were trimmed by 2 bases and 3 bases, with 19 bases remaining between them. This entry comes from a study of T cell responses to AZD1222 COVID-19 vaccine. Sequenced by immunoSEQ multiplex PCR; TCRdb stores in-frame clones only, minus some. The sample lists 140,000 to 150,000 clones; roughly 92% were seen once. The sequenced sample was peripheral blood, obtained on day 0 of AZD1222 vaccination. The source of this sequence is an adult in good health. V is TRBV4-1 and J is TRBJ1-2; weak D call: TRBD1 (6 bases). The CDR3 DNA reads TGCGCCAGCAGCCAACCACCCAAGGGGGGAAGCGACTATGGCTACACCTTC. Its translation: CASSQPPKGGSDYGYTF.